This T cell receptor (beta chain) was observed in a study of T cells after yellow fever vaccination. A few counts support this clonotype. Its cognate antigen is unknown. Findings and limits, study-wide: Abundant clonotypes from the bulk population could contaminate FACS-sorted repertoires. A large majority of primary-vaccination clones showed up again after the booster (around 95% CD4, approximately 90% CD8).

The germline CDR1 and CDR2 sequences are DFQATT and SNEGSKA (reference sequence). This CDR3 region has 14 residues. J was trimmed by 7 bases and V by 8 bases; bases with no gene match: 11. Generation of TCR cDNA used 5'RACE template switching (which added a universal primer site and UMIs). MiXCR was run by TCRdb on the 5' RACE reads, yielding one entry per CDR3 protein. The table includes 300,000 to 400,000 distinct CDR3 sequences, roughly 6.2% detected once. The source of this sequence is a man aged 25-45 years who received the YFV17D yellow fever vaccine. The input for sequencing was PBMCs, taken 5 days after the yellow fever booster vaccination. The gene calls are TRBV20-1 and TRBJ2-1, with 10 bases lining up with TRBD1. The CDR3 is CSRWGQGMGNEQFF. In nucleotides, the CDR3 is TGCAGTCGGTGGGGACAGGGGATGGGTAATGAGCAGTTCTTC.